This TCR beta chain was recovered during a study of vaccination and CD4 T cells after COVID-19. As to treatment: roughly nine-day PBMC culture with coronavirus spike peptide pools or control peptides (ViraFEST assay). Notes on this clonotype: Its antigen is unknown.

The study sequenced cultured CD4+ T cell DNA using the Oncomine TCR Beta short-read assay. Cultured CD4+ T cells yielded the extracted genomic DNA. TCRdb called the PCR reads again in MiXCR, with one record for every CDR3 protein. Of some 12,000 distinct CDR3 sequences in the sample, more than 30% were seen once. Study-wide findings and caveats: Convalescent patients' median share of reactive clones seen only post-vaccination was over 65%. Median SARS-CoV-2-reactive clonotype numbers rose nonsignificantly, about 20 to 40. The great majority, 304 of 307 vaccine-specific clones, proved spike mono-reactive in convalescent patients.

The germline V gene encodes CDR1 LNHDA and CDR2 SQIVND (reference sequence). The CDR3 runs to 15 residues. V dropped 5 bases and J dropped 2 bases, with 10 bases sitting between them. This sequence joins TRBV19 and TRBJ1-6; a weak D match, TRBD1 (5 bases). Sequenced: cultured CD4+ T cells from blood. The origin of this receptor is a human donor with COVID-19. CDR3 protein: CASSETRAYNSPLHF. DNA for the CDR3: TGTGCCAGTAGTGAAACCAGGGCCTATAATTCACCCCTCCACTTT.